Listed here are 9 T cell receptor beta chains from one sample, sequenced in a study of identical twins. TCRdb re-called the 5' RACE reads with MiXCR, one entry per CDR3 protein. The sample includes 300,000 to 400,000 distinct CDR3 sequences, 9% to 15% seen only once; the top ten take approximately 7.5%. This sample also belongs to another study, concerning yellow fever vaccine responses in identical twins.

The source material was CD8+ T cells sorted from blood. The receptors here all came from a woman between 18 and 29 years old in good health.

This clonotype was seen a handful of times. The V call is TRBV7-9, the J call TRBJ1-1, with D hard to call. Germline CDR1 is SEHNR and CDR2 is FQNEAQ (reference sequence). The V and J ends lost 5 bases and 4 bases respectively, with 14 bases between them. The CDR3 contains 14 residues. Here the CDR3 DNA reads TGTGCCAGCAGCCCCCCGAAGGAAATCACTGAAGCTTTCTTT. It specifies CASSPPKEITEAFF.

This chain joins TRBV24-1 and TRBJ2-2; a weak D match, TRBD1 (9 bases). Between the trimmed V and J ends, which lost 5 bases and 5 bases, there was a span of 26 bases. Germline assignment: CDR1 KGHDR and CDR2 SFDVKD. This CDR3 has 19 amino acids. The CDR3 nucleotides read TGTGCCACCAGTGGGGGACAGGGTTACCTAGCGGGTGATACCGGGGAGCTGTTTTTT. Encoded protein: CATSGGQGYLAGDTGELFF.

This clonotype has a handful of counts. The chain joins TRBV7-9 to TRBJ2-5; 10 bases are shared with TRBD2. The CDR3 totals 16 residues. The trim removed 5 bases at V and 1 base at J, leaving 7 bases unmatched. Germline V gene data show CDR1 as SEHNR and CDR2 as FQNEAQ (reference sequence). In DNA form, the CDR3 reads TGTGCCAGCAGCAAAGAGACTAGCGGGCCCCAAGAGACCCAGTACTTC. Protein sequence: CASSKETSGPQETQYF.

The table lists this clonotype with a few counts. The V and J genes are TRBV5-1 and TRBJ1-4; unclear D gene. The CDR3 has 13 residues. With 4 bases removed from V and 5 bases from J, the gap between germline ends came to 9 bases. The germline V gene encodes CDR1 SGHRS and CDR2 YFSETQ. CDR3 in DNA: TGCGCCAGCAGCCCTTTTCCAAATGAAAAACTGTTTTTT. Encoded protein: CASSPFPNEKLFF.

In this sample, this clonotype turned up a few times. V usage is TRBV16 and J usage is TRBJ2-1; 13 nucleotides agree with TRBD2. Trimming at V came to 1 base and at J to 6 bases, leaving 3 bases not matched to a gene. From germline, CDR1 is KGHSY and CDR2 FQNENV. The CDR3 covers 16 residues. CDR3 sequence (DNA): TGTGCCAGCAGCCAATGGACTAGCGGGAGAACCAATGAGCAGTTCTTC. It codes for CASSQWTSGRTNEQFF. Complete variable domain (other parts from reference TRBV16 and TRBJ2-1): GEEVAQTPKHLVRGEGQKAKLYCAPIKGHSYVFWYQQVLKNEFKFLISFQNENVFDETGMPKERFSAKCLPNSPCSLEIQATKLEDSAVYFCASSQWTSGRTNEQFFGPGTRLTVL.

This clonotype was detected many times. CDR3 bases: TGTGCCACTCGGTTTGACAATGAGCAGTTCTTC. Encoded protein: CATRFDNEQFF. The chain employs TRBV15 and TRBJ2-1, with D uncertain. CDR3 size: 11 residues. Germline-derived CDR1 and CDR2 are LNHNV and YYDKDF (reference sequence). Deletions cut 9 bases from V and 5 bases from J, with 8 bases between.

This clonotype turned up a few times. This chain joins TRBV16 and TRBJ1-1, with D hard to call. Trimming stripped 0 bases from V and 0 bases from J, with 8 bases between. Looked up from germline, CDR1 is KGHSY and CDR2 is FQNENV. The CDR3 spans 15 residues. The CDR3 coding sequence is TGTGCCAGCAGCCAATCAGAGGGCATGAACACTGAAGCTTTCTTT. Amino acids: CASSQSEGMNTEAFF.

The rearrangement joins TRBV20-1 to TRBJ1-5; a weak D match, TRBD1 (6 bases). Trimming took off 4 bases at V and 3 bases at J, with 19 bases between the two ends. The CDR3 runs to 16 residues. In germline, CDR1 is DFQATT, CDR2 SNEGSKA (reference sequence). CDR3 protein: CSAIRDNDDLNQPQHF. The CDR3, as DNA: TGCAGTGCTATCCGGGACAACGATGATCTCAATCAGCCCCAGCATTTT.

The chain uses TRBV11-2 and TRBJ1-2; 8 bases are a match to TRBD1. CDR3 length: 14 amino acids. Germline CDR1 reads SGHAT; CDR2 reads FQNNGV. Trimming removed 5 bases from V and 6 bases from J; junction bases left unmatched: 8. The CDR3 DNA sequence: TGTGCCAGCAGCGGCAGGACAGGGTTTGATGGCTACACCTTC. Translating gives CASSGRTGFDGYTF.